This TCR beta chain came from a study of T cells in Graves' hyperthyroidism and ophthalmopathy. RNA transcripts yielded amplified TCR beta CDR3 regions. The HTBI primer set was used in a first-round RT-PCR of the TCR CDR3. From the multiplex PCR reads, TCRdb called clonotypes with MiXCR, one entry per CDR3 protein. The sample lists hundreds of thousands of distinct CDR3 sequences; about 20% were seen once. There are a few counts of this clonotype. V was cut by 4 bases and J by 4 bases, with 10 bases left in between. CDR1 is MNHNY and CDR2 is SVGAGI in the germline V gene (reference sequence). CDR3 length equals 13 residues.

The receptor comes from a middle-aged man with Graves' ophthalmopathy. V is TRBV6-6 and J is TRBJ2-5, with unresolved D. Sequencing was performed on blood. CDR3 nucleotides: TGTGCCAGCAGTTTCGGACGTAGAGAGACCCAGTACTTC. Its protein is CASSFGRRETQYF.